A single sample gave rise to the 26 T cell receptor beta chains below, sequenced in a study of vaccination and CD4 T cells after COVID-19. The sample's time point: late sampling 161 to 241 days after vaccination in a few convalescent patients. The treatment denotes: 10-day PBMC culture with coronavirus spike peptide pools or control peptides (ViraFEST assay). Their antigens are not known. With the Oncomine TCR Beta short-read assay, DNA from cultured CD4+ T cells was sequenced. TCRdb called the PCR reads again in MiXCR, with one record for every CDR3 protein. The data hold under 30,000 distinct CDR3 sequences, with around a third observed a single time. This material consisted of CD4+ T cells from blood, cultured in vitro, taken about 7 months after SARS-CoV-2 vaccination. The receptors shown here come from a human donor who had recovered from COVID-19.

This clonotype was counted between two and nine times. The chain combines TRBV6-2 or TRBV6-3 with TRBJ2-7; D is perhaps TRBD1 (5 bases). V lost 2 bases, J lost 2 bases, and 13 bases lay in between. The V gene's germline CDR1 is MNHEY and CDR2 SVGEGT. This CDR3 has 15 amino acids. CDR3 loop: CASSYRRQLAYEQYF. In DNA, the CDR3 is TGTGCCAGCAGTTACCGTCGACAGCTAGCCTACGAGCAGTACTTC.

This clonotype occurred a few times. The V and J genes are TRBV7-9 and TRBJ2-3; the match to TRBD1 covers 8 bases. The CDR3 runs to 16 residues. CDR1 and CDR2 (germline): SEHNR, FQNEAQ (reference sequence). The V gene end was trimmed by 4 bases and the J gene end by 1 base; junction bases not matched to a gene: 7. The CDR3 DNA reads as TGTGCCAGCAGCTCCTTTCTGACAGGGGGCACAGATACGCAGTATTTT. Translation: CASSSFLTGGTDTQYF.

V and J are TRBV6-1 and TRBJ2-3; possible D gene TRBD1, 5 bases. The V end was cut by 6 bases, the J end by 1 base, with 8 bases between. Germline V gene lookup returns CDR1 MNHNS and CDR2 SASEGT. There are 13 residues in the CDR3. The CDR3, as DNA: TGTGCCAGCAGGACGACAGGCACAGATACGCAGTATTTT. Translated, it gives CASRTTGTDTQYF.

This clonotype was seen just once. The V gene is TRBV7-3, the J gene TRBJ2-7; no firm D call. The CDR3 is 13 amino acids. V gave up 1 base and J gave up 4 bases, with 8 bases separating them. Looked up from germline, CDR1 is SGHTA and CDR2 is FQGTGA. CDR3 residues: CASSLSPGYEQYF. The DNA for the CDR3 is TGTGCCAGCAGCTTAAGTCCGGGTTACGAGCAGTACTTC.

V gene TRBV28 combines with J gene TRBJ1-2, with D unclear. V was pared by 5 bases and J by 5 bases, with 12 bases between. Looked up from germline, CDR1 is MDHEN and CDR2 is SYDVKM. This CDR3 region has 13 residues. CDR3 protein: CASSPNYAYGYTF. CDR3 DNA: TGTGCCAGCAGTCCAAACTATGCTTATGGCTACACCTTC.

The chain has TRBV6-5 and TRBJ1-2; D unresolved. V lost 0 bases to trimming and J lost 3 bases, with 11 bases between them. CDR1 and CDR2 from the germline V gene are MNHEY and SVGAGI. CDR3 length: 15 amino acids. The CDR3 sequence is CASSYSVADHYGYTF. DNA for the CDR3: TGTGCCAGCAGTTACTCCGTCGCGGATCACTATGGCTACACCTTC.

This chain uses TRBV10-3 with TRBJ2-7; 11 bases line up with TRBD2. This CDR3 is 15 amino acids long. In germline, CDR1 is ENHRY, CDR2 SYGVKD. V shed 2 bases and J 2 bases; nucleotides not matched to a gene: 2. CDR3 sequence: CAISEALAGAYEQYF. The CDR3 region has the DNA TGTGCCATCAGTGAGGCACTAGCGGGAGCCTACGAGCAGTACTTC.

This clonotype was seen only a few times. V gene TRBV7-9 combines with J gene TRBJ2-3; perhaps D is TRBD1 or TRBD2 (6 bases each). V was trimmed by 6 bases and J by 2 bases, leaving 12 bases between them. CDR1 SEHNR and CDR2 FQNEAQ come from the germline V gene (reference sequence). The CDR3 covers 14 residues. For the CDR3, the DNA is TGTGCCAGCAGGGGAGGACAGTCCACAGATACGCAGTATTTT. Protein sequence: CASRGGQSTDTQYF.

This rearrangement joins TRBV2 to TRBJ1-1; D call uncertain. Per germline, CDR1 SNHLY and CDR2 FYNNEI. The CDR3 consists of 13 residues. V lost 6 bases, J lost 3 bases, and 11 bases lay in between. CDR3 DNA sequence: TGTGCCAGCAGCGTTGCGCTGGACACTGAAGCTTTCTTT. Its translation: CASSVALDTEAFF.

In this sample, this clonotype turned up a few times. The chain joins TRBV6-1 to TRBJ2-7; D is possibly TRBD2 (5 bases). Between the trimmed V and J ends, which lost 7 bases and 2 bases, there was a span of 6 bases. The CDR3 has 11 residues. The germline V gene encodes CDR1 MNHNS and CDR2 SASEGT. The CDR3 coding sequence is TGTGCCAGCACGGGAACCTACGAGCAGTACTTC. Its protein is CASTGTYEQYF.

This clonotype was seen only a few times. The CDR3 DNA reads TGTGCCAGCAGTAAGGACCTCAGAGACAATGAGCAGTTCTTC. It yields the protein CASSKDLRDNEQFF. The chain combines TRBV27 with TRBJ2-1, with D hard to call. The CDR3 contains 14 residues. V lost 5 bases and J 5 bases, leaving 13 bases between the germline ends. In germline, CDR1 is MNHEY, CDR2 SMNVEV (reference sequence).

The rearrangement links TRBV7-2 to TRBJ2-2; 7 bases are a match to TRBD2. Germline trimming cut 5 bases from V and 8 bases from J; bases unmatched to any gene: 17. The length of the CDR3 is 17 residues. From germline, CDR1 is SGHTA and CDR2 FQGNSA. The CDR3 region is CASSPRSPSGLGGELFF. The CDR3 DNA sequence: TGTGCCAGCAGCCCCCGGAGTCCTAGCGGACTGGGTGGGGAGCTGTTTTTT.

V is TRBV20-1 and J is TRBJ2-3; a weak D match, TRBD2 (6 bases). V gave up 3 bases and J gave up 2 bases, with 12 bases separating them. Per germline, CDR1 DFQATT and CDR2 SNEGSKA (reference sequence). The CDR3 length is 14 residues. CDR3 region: CSARYSGTTDTQYF. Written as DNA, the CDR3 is TGCAGTGCTAGGTATAGCGGCACCACAGATACGCAGTATTTT.

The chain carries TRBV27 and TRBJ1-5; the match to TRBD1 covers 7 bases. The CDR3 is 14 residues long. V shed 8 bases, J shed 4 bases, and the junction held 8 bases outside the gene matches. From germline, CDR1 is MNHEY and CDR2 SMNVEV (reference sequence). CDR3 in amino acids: CASGMTGQNQPQHF. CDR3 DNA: TGTGCCAGCGGCATGACAGGGCAAAATCAGCCCCAGCATTTT.

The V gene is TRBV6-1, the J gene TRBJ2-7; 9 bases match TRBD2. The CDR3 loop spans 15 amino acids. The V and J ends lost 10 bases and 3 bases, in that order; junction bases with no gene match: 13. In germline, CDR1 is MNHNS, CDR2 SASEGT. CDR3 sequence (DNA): TGTGCCACTAGAGGGGGGGGAGCGGGGGGCTACGAGCAGTACTTC. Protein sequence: CATRGGGAGGYEQYF.

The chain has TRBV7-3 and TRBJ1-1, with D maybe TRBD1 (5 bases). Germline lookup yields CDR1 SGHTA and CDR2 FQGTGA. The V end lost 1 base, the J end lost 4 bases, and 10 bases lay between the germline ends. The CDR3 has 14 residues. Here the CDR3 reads CASSLNGGLTEAFF. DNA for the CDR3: TGTGCCAGCAGCTTAAACGGGGGTCTCACTGAAGCTTTCTTT.

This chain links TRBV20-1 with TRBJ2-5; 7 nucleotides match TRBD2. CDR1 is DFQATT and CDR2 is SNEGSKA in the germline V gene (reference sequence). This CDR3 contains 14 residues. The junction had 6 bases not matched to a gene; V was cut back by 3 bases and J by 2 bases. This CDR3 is CSARAGVLQETQYF. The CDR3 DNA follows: TGCAGTGCTAGGGCGGGAGTGTTACAAGAGACCCAGTACTTC.

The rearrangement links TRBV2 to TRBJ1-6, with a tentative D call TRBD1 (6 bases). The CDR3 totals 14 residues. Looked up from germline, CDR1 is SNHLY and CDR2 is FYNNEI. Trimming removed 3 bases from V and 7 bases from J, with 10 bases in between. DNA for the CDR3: TGTGCCAGCAGTGACGGGGGCTGGAATTCACCCCTCCACTTT. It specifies CASSDGGWNSPLHF. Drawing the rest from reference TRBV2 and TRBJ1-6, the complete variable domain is EPEVTQTPSHQVTQMGQEVILRCVPISNHLYFYWYRQILGQKVEFLVSFYNNEISEKSEIFDDQFSVERPDGSNFTLKIRSTKLEDSAMYFCASSDGGWNSPLHFGNGTRLTVT.

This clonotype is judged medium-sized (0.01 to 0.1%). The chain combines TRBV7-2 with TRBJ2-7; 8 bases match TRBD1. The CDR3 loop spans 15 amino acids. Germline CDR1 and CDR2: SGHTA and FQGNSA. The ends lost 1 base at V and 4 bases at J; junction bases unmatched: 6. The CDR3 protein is CASSLGRDRPYEQYF. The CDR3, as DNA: TGTGCCAGCAGCTTAGGCCGGGACAGGCCGTACGAGCAGTACTTC.

CDR3 sequence: CASSDRGHTGELFF. The DNA for the CDR3 is TGTGCCAGCAGTGACAGGGGGCACACCGGGGAGCTGTTTTTT. The genes are TRBV6-4 and TRBJ2-2; TRBD1 matches at 7 bases. The CDR3 runs to 14 residues. Unmatched junction bases numbered 0, after V lost 2 bases and J lost 3 bases. The germline gives CDR1 MRHNA, CDR2 SNTAGT.

DNA of the CDR3: TGTGCCAGCAGCAAGGGACTAGCATCGGACAATGAGCAGTTCTTC. Its protein product is CASSKGLASDNEQFF. The chain recombines TRBV21-1 with TRBJ2-1; TRBD2 is the table's D call, not checked against the DNA. TRBV21-1 is an annotated pseudogene. The CDR3 covers 15 residues.

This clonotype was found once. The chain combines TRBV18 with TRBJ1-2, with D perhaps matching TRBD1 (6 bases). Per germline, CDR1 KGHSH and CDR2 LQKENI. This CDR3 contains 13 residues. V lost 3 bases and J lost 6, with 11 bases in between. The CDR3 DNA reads TGTGCCAGCTCACCCACAGGGTTTCATGGCTACACCTTC. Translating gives CASSPTGFHGYTF.

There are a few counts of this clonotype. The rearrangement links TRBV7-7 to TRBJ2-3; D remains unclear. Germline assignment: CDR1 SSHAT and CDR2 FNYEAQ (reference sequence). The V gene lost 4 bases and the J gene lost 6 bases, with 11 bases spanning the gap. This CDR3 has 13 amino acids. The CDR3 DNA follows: TGTGCCAGCAGCTCCAATCTAAGGGATACGCAGTATTTT. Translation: CASSSNLRDTQYF.

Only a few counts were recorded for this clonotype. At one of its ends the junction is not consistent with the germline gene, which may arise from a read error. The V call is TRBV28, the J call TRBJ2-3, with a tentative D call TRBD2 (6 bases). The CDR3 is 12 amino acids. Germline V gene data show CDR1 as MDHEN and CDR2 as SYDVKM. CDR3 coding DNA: TGTGCAAGCAACTCAGCGGGAGATACGCAGTATTTT. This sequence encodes CASNSAGDTQYF.

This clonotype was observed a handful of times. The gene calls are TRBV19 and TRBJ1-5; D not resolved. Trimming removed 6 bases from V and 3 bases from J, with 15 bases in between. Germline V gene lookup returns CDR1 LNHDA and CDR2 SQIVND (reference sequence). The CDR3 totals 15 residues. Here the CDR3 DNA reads TGTGCCAGTAGCTACTCCGGACGCTACAATCAGCCCCAGCATTTT. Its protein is CASSYSGRYNQPQHF. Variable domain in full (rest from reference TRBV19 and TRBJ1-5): DGGITQSPKYLFRKEGQNVTLSCEQNLNHDAMYWYRQDPGQGLRLIYYSQIVNDFQKGDIAEGYSVSREKKESFPLTVTSAQKNPTAFYLCASSYSGRYNQPQHFGDGTRLSIL.

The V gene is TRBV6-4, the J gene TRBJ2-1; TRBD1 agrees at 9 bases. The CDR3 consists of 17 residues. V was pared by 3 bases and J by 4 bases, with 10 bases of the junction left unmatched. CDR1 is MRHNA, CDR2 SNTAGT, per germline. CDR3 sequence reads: CASSEAGTGIPYNEQFF. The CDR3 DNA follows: TGTGCCAGCAGTGAGGCCGGGACAGGGATTCCTTACAATGAGCAGTTCTTC.